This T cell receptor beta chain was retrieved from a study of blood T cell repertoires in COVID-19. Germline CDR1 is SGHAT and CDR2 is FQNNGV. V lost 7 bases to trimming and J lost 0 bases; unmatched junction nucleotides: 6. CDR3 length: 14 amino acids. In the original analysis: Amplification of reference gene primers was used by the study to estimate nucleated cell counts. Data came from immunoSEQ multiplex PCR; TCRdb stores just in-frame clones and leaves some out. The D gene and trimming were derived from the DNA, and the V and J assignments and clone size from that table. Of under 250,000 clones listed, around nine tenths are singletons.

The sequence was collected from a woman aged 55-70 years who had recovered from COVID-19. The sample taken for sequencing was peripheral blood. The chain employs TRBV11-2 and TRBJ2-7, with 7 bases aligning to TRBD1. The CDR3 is CASTGQVASYEQYF. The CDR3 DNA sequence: TGTGCCAGCACCGGACAGGTCGCCTCCTACGAGCAGTACTTC.